The 2 T cell receptor beta chains listed next were all sequenced from one sample in a study of T cell repertoires in cytomegalovirus infection. One entry per CDR3 protein results from TCRdb running MiXCR on the reads. The sample records 250,000 to 300,000 distinct CDR3 sequences, about 23% being singletons. Sequencing input: PBMCs. The receptors derive from a human donor in good health (CMV status not recorded). Some clones in this sample may be carry-over from other donors' samples.

This clonotype was detected only a few times. V is TRBV20-1 and J is TRBJ2-3; perhaps D is TRBD1 or TRBD2 (5 bases each). The CDR3 consists of 14 residues. Per germline, CDR1 DFQATT and CDR2 SNEGSKA (reference sequence). Trimming took off 2 bases at V and 0 bases at J, with 9 bases between the two ends. Written as DNA, the CDR3 is TGCAGTGCTAGACAGTGGGGGAGCACAGATACGCAGTATTTT. Encoded protein: CSARQWGSTDTQYF.

The V gene is TRBV7-9, the J gene TRBJ2-1; possible D gene TRBD2, 5 bases. Germline V lookup: CDR1 SEHNR, CDR2 FQNEAQ (reference sequence). CDR3 size: 14 residues. Trimming took off 0 bases at V and 8 bases at J, with 11 bases between the two ends. The CDR3 protein is CASSLASGPDEQFF. The CDR3 DNA reads as TGTGCCAGCAGCTTAGCAAGCGGACCCGATGAGCAGTTCTTC.